These 9 T cell receptor beta chains were all obtained from the same sample, sequenced in a study of T cells in Graves' hyperthyroidism and ophthalmopathy. Authors of the study amplified TCR beta CDR3 regions from RNA transcripts. First-round RT-PCR with HTBI primers amplified the TCR CDR3 region. MiXCR, run by TCRdb on the multiplex PCR reads, gives a single entry per CDR3 protein. The table shows hundreds of thousands of distinct CDR3 sequences, with around 14% occurring only once. The sample comprised blood. These receptors all stem from a woman aged 18-29 years with Graves' hyperthyroidism.

This clonotype was seen more than once but under ten times. This chain joins TRBV4-1 and TRBJ2-4; TRBD2 is a possible D gene (5 bases). Trimming took off 1 base at V and 9 bases at J, with 10 bases between the two ends. Germline V gene data show CDR1 as MGHRA and CDR2 as YSYEKL. The CDR3 loop spans 13 amino acids. CDR3 loop: CASSQGGLGIQYF. The CDR3 nucleotides are TGCGCCAGCAGCCAAGGAGGACTCGGCATTCAGTACTTC.

Remarks on this clonotype: This may come from a read error, since a much larger clone is one base off. The chain joins TRBV12-3 or TRBV12-4 to TRBJ2-7; no definite D call. The CDR3 consists of 13 residues. V was trimmed by 3 bases and J by 0 bases, leaving 6 bases between them. As DNA, the CDR3 is TGTGCCAGCAGTTTGGGGTACTCCTACGAGCAGTACTTC. Residues: CASSLGYSYEQYF.

This clonotype was found a few times. A much larger clonotype is one base distant, so this may be a read error. The chain combines TRBV6-5 with TRBJ2-5; D uncertain. Trimming took 8 bases from V and 5 from J, leaving 12 bases between them. CDR3 length: 12 residues. The V gene's germline CDR1 is MNHEY and CDR2 SVGAGI. The CDR3 DNA follows: TGTGCCAGCGGTCCCTCGGCCGAGACCCAGTACTTC. It codes for CASGPSAETQYF.

This clonotype showed up many times. The CDR3, as DNA: TGTGCCAGCAGCTTAGGTGGACTAGCGGCCTCTAATGAGCAGTTCTTC. Protein sequence: CASSLGGLAASNEQFF. The genes are TRBV11-2 and TRBJ2-1, with TRBD2 matching 10 bases. The CDR3 loop spans 16 amino acids. Germline-derived CDR1 and CDR2 are SGHAT and FQNNGV. V shed 1 base and J 7 bases; nucleotides not matched to a gene: 7.

The sample holds a few counts of this clonotype. This rearrangement joins TRBV25-1 to TRBJ1-1; weak D call: TRBD1 (6 bases). Between the trimmed V and J ends, which lost 5 bases and 7 bases, there was a span of 11 bases. CDR3 length: 12 residues. Germline V CDR1 and CDR2: MGHDK, SYGVNS. The CDR3 nucleotides are TGTGCCAGCAGTCACACAGGGATTGAAGCTTTCTTT. It specifies CASSHTGIEAFF.

This sequence joins TRBV19 and TRBJ2-3; D is ambiguous. The CDR3 has 15 residues. The germline V gene has CDR1 LNHDA and CDR2 SQIVND (reference sequence). V dropped 0 bases and J dropped 0 bases, with 7 bases sitting between them. DNA of the CDR3: TGTGCCAGTAGTATAGAGGCAACCAGCACAGATACGCAGTATTTT. Translation: CASSIEATSTDTQYF.

This clonotype was observed a handful of times. This chain joins TRBV7-2 and TRBJ1-1; tentatively, D is TRBD1 (5 bases). The CDR3 spans 14 residues. Germline loops: CDR1 SGHTA, CDR2 FQGNSA. Trimming removed 6 bases at V and 0 bases at J, with 11 bases between. CDR3 in DNA: TGTGCCAGCAGTAGTAGACAGATGAACACTGAAGCTTTCTTT. It encodes CASSSRQMNTEAFF.

This clonotype showed up many times. The chain combines TRBV2 with TRBJ2-7; unclear D gene. CDR3 length: 16 residues. Trimming removed 10 bases at V and 2 bases at J, with 24 bases between. In germline, CDR1 is SNHLY, CDR2 FYNNEI. CDR3 loop: CATGPLLSGSPYEQYF. The DNA for the CDR3 is TGTGCCACCGGCCCCCTTCTGTCAGGTTCCCCCTACGAGCAGTACTTC.

This clonotype was observed many times. The chain joins TRBV6-1 to TRBJ1-5; no clear D. Germline V lookup: CDR1 MNHNS, CDR2 SASEGT. CDR3 length: 15 amino acids. The ends were cut back, 0 bases at V and 11 bases at J, with 17 bases in the middle. The CDR3 reads CASSEAYGPQPTQHF. The CDR3 DNA reads TGTGCCAGCAGTGAAGCTTACGGACCCCAGCCGACCCAGCATTTT.